The entry below gives a single T cell receptor beta chain sequence along with its context. Its antigen remains unknown. This entry is derived from a study of STAT3 mutations in large granular lymphocyte leukemia. Study background: Around two fifths of treated T-LGLL patients showed hematologic response to immunosuppression.

Generated by immunoSEQ multiplex PCR, the TCRdb table keeps only in-frame clones and is missing some. The sample carries tens of thousands of clones, about 94% recorded once. Trimming took 4 bases from V and 3 from J, leaving 15 bases between them. CDR1 is MNHEY and CDR2 is SVGAGI in the germline V gene. The length of the CDR3 is 15 residues. Findings and caveats of the study: Sampling intervals varied between patients and samples. At least one immunodominant TCR beta clonotype appeared in every T-cell large granular lymphocyte leukemia patient.

The genes are TRBV6-5 and TRBJ1-2; D gene uncertain. The clonotype originates from a middle-aged man with T-cell large granular lymphocyte leukemia. Some clones in this sample may be carry-over from other donors' samples. Material: peripheral blood mononuclear cells. The CDR3 bases are TGTGCCAGCAGTTTTTTGACCCCCTCAGACTATGGCTACACCTTC. This sequence encodes CASSFLTPSDYGYTF.